This passage covers 22 T cell receptor beta chains from one sample sequenced in a study of blood T cell repertoires in COVID-19 (dated by TCRdb to 2018 to 2020). Libraries were prepared through the immunoSEQ multiplex PCR assay. TCRdb took over this immuneACCESS table, retaining in-frame rearrangements with V and J assigned. Such tables are incomplete; in checked studies, under half of the missing clones stem from an unresolved V gene, and the remainder is unexplained. This sample has over 150,000 clones in its table, and about 90% of those were observed once. About 7% of the sample is in the top ten clones. The sequencing sample was made of PBMCs or T cells enriched from blood (not recorded which). Receptor source: a woman between 45 and 60 years old who had recovered from COVID-19.

The chain couples TRBV27 to TRBJ2-7; TRBD1 aligns across 7 bases. This CDR3 has 15 amino acids. Trimming at V came to 6 bases and at J to 4 bases, leaving 12 bases not matched to a gene. Germline CDR1 MNHEY, CDR2 SMNVEV (reference sequence). The CDR3 loop reads CASRTGTEGLYEQYF. CDR3 nucleotides: TGTGCCAGCAGAACCGGGACAGAGGGTCTTTACGAGCAGTACTTC.

For the CDR3, the DNA is TGTGCCAGTGGCCTGGGGGGGCAGTTCTTC. Its protein product is CASGLGGQFF. J is TRBJ2-1 and V is TRBV9; D possibly corresponds to TRBD2 (6 bases). This CDR3 is 10 amino acids long. Trimming took 8 bases from V and 12 from J, leaving 12 bases between them. Germline CDR1 is SGDLS and CDR2 is YYNGEE.

CDR3 residues: CASSILYTGANYGYTF. In nucleotides, the CDR3 is TGTGCCAGTAGTATTCTTTACACAGGGGCTAACTATGGCTACACCTTC. The genes are TRBV19 and TRBJ1-2; TRBD1 matches at 7 bases. V trimming: 3 bases; J trimming: 0 bases; junction bases outside the gene matches: 7. Germline values: CDR1 LNHDA, CDR2 SQIVND (reference sequence). The CDR3 is 16 residues long. The full variable domain, with the rest looked up from reference TRBV19 and TRBJ1-2, is DGGITQSPKYLFRKEGQNVTLSCEQNLNHDAMYWYRQDPGQGLRLIYYSQIVNDFQKGDIAEGYSVSREKKESFPLTVTSAQKNPTAFYLCASSILYTGANYGYTFGSGTRLTVV.

The chain recombines TRBV2 with TRBJ1-2; possible D gene TRBD1, 5 bases. V was trimmed by 1 base and J by 1 base, leaving 10 bases between them. From germline, CDR1 is SNHLY and CDR2 FYNNEI. The CDR3 totals 15 residues. Here the CDR3 reads CASSEDRLNNYGYTF. In nucleotides, the CDR3 is TGTGCCAGCAGTGAAGACAGGCTAAATAACTATGGCTACACCTTC.

The chain employs TRBV19 and TRBJ1-6, with no clear D. V lost 1 base, J lost 9 bases, and 13 bases lay in between. Germline V gene sequence: CDR1 LNHDA, CDR2 SQIVND (reference sequence). The CDR3 is 15 residues long. CDR3 residues: CASSIVAGGSSPLHF. The CDR3, as DNA: TGTGCCAGTAGTATAGTGGCCGGCGGTAGTTCACCCCTCCACTTT.

This clone was picked up a small number of times. V is TRBV7-2 and J is TRBJ2-7, with 8 bases aligning to TRBD1. The CDR3 is 14 residues long. CDR1 is SGHTA and CDR2 is FQGNSA in the germline V gene. V lost 5 bases, J lost 3 bases, and 6 bases stayed unmatched. CDR3 protein: CASSNQGAFYEQYF. CDR3 bases: TGTGCCAGCAGCAATCAGGGGGCGTTCTACGAGCAGTACTTC.

This sequence joins TRBV2 and TRBJ2-7, with D possibly TRBD1 on 6 matching bases. From germline, CDR1 is SNHLY and CDR2 FYNNEI. Trimming removed 5 bases from V and 2 bases from J, with 10 bases in between. The CDR3 consists of 13 residues. The CDR3 sequence: CASSRTETYEQYF. CDR3 sequence (DNA): TGTGCCAGCAGTCGGACAGAAACCTACGAGCAGTACTTC.

The CDR3 is CASSPLAVGDTQYF. CDR3 nucleotide sequence: TGTGCCAGCAGTCCACTGGCCGTCGGGGATACGCAGTATTTT. V is TRBV2 and J is TRBJ2-3; D is undetermined. CDR3 length equals 14 residues. With 5 bases removed from V and 6 bases from J, the gap between germline ends came to 15 bases. CDR1 is SNHLY and CDR2 is FYNNEI in the germline V gene. The full variable domain, its missing parts supplied by reference TRBV2 and TRBJ2-3, is EPEVTQTPSHQVTQMGQEVILRCVPISNHLYFYWYRQILGQKVEFLVSFYNNEISEKSEIFDDQFSVERPDGSNFTLKIRSTKLEDSAMYFCASSPLAVGDTQYFGPGTRLTVL.

This clone was observed a single time. The V gene is TRBV6-4, the J gene TRBJ2-7; perhaps TRBD2 as D (5 bases). V gave up 4 bases and J gave up 4 bases, with 11 bases separating them. This CDR3 contains 13 residues. Germline CDR1 reads MRHNA; CDR2 reads SNTAGT. CDR3: CASSANRGYEQYF. DNA of the CDR3: TGTGCCAGCAGTGCTAACAGAGGGTACGAGCAGTACTTC.

This chain uses TRBV5-4 with TRBJ2-1; D perhaps matches TRBD2 (6 bases). This CDR3 contains 16 residues. V lost 4 bases and J lost 5, with 19 bases in between. Looked up from germline, CDR1 is SGHNT and CDR2 is YYREEE (reference sequence). CDR3 DNA sequence: TGTGCCAGCAGCCCTGGGGGGAGCTCGCGAAACAATGAGCAGTTCTTC. Its protein product is CASSPGGSSRNNEQFF.

This chain joins TRBV3-1 (or the pseudogene TRBV3-2) and TRBJ2-1; D may be TRBD2 (6 bases). The CDR3 has 13 amino acids. V lost 4 bases, J lost 6 bases, and 10 bases lay in between. Germline V lookup: CDR1 LGHDT, CDR2 YNNKEL (reference sequence). The CDR3 spells CASSLLTSNEQFF. The DNA of the CDR3 is TGTGCCAGCAGCCTCTTGACTAGCAATGAGCAGTTCTTC.

V and J are TRBV18 and TRBJ2-1; 7 bases fit TRBD2. There are 15 residues in the CDR3. V shed 4 bases and J 4 bases; nucleotides not matched to a gene: 7. The V gene's germline CDR1 is KGHSH and CDR2 LQKENI. In DNA form, the CDR3 reads TGTGCCAGCTCACTCCTAGCGGAGCAGTACAATGAGCAGTTCTTC. This translates into CASSLLAEQYNEQFF.

The chain couples TRBV6-5 to TRBJ2-7; 11 bases are a match to TRBD2. This CDR3 is 15 amino acids long. V was pared by 2 bases and J by 2 bases, with 2 bases of the junction left unmatched. Germline V gene lookup returns CDR1 MNHEY and CDR2 SVGAGI. The DNA for the CDR3 is TGTGCCAGCAGTTACGGGACTAGCGGCACCTACGAGCAGTACTTC. It encodes CASSYGTSGTYEQYF.

The V gene is TRBV27, the J gene TRBJ2-3; 13 nucleotides match TRBD2. The CDR3 is made up of 13 amino acids. CDR1 is MNHEY and CDR2 is SMNVEV in the germline V gene (reference sequence). J lost 7 bases, V lost 6 bases, and 1 base had no gene match. The CDR3 DNA follows: TGTGCCAGCAGACTAGCGGGAGGGAATACGCAGTATTTT. This sequence encodes CASRLAGGNTQYF.

J is TRBJ2-7 and V is TRBV15; perhaps TRBD1 as D (6 bases). The CDR3 is made up of 15 amino acids. Germline CDR1 and CDR2: LNHNV and YYDKDF (reference sequence). Trimming shortened V by 3 bases and J by 3 bases, and 15 bases separated the two germline ends. The CDR3 DNA reads TGTGCCACCAGCAGGATACAGGGTAGTGGCTACGAGCAGTACTTC. Its protein is CATSRIQGSGYEQYF.

This clone was counted a few times. The chain uses TRBV15 and TRBJ2-7; 15 nucleotides match TRBD2. Per the germline V gene, CDR1 is LNHNV and CDR2 is YYDKDF (reference sequence). V lost 6 bases, J lost 7 bases, and 10 bases stayed unmatched. This CDR3 has 16 residues. The CDR3 DNA follows: TGTGCCACCAGGCGAGAAGGGACTAGCGGGAGGTTAGAGCAGTACTTC. This sequence encodes CATRREGTSGRLEQYF.

The rearrangement uses TRBV2 and TRBJ1-1; tentatively, D is TRBD1 (5 bases). CDR3 length: 16 residues. V lost 3 bases and J lost 4, with 18 bases in between. Germline CDR1 reads SNHLY; CDR2 reads FYNNEI. The CDR3 nucleotides read TGTGCCAGCAGTGACGTTGGGGGGAAGGGTGGCACTGAAGCTTTCTTT. This gives the protein CASSDVGGKGGTEAFF.

The chain joins TRBV5-4 to TRBJ2-2; a weak D match, TRBD2 (6 bases). Germline loops: CDR1 SGHNT, CDR2 YYREEE (reference sequence). The CDR3 is made up of 14 amino acids. The V end lost 4 bases, the J end lost 8 bases, and 15 bases lay between the germline ends. Here the CDR3 DNA reads TGTGCCAGCAGCGCCCGGGGAGGCGGGGGGGAGCTGTTTTTT. This sequence encodes CASSARGGGGELFF.

V usage is TRBV6-5 and J usage is TRBJ1-1; D unclear. Germline values: CDR1 MNHEY, CDR2 SVGAGI. The CDR3 consists of 13 residues. Trimming removed 5 bases at V and 5 bases at J, with 12 bases between. The CDR3 nucleotides read TGTGCCAGCAGTACCACACGGGGTACTGAAGCTTTCTTT. It yields the protein CASSTTRGTEAFF.

The gene calls are TRBV19 and TRBJ1-5, with TRBD1 as a possible D gene (6 bases). Per germline, CDR1 LNHDA and CDR2 SQIVND (reference sequence). This CDR3 region has 13 residues. The V end was cut by 6 bases, the J end by 7 bases, with 13 bases between. CDR3 bases: TGTGCCAGTAGCCCAGGGCAGGGGCAGCCCCAGCATTTT. This translates into CASSPGQGQPQHF.

The chain links TRBV28 to TRBJ2-1; 8 bases are shared with TRBD1. CDR3 length equals 13 residues. From germline, CDR1 is MDHEN and CDR2 SYDVKM. V lost 4 bases to trimming and J lost 8 bases; unmatched junction nucleotides: 4. The CDR3 loop is CASSSQGADEQFF. DNA of the CDR3: TGTGCCAGCAGTTCTCAGGGGGCCGATGAGCAGTTCTTC. The full variable domain, rest sourced from reference TRBV28 and TRBJ2-1, is DVKVTQSSRYLVKRTGEKVFLECVQDMDHENMFWYRQDPGLGLRLIYFSYDVKMKEKGDIPEGYSVSREKKERFSLILESASTNQTSMYLCASSSQGADEQFFGPGTRLTVL.

The chain has TRBV9 and TRBJ2-7; a possible D gene is TRBD1 (6 bases). The CDR3 extends over 18 amino acids. V lost 4 bases and J 3 bases, leaving 26 bases between the germline ends. Germline values: CDR1 SGDLS, CDR2 YYNGEE. The CDR3, as DNA: TGTGCCAGCAGCCCCTCCGGCTCCGGACAGCCCGGATACTACGAGCAGTACTTC. It codes for CASSPSGSGQPGYYEQYF.